This passage covers 8 T cell receptor beta chains from one sample sequenced in a study of shared clonotypes between healthy human individuals. TCRdb keeps only in-frame clones here, not all; method: immunoSEQ multiplex PCR. The table includes about 650,000 clones, 95% detected once. Selected positively for CCR7 and CD45RO-negative, naive CD8 cells excluded terminally differentiated effector memory CD45RA+ cells. Sequenced: naive CD8+ T cells sorted from blood. These TCRs come from a woman aged 25-40 years in good health.

Here the CDR3 DNA reads TGCGCCAGCAGCCAAGATTCCTACTACAATGAGCAGTTCTTC. This encodes CASSQDSYYNEQFF. This chain links TRBV4-1 with TRBJ2-1, with D unresolved. Trimming took off 0 bases at V and 3 bases at J, with 6 bases between the two ends. Germline-derived CDR1 and CDR2 are MGHRA and YSYEKL. This CDR3 is 14 amino acids long.

The chain recombines TRBV5-8 with TRBJ1-5; D gene uncertain. Germline V gene lookup returns CDR1 SGHTS and CDR2 YDEGEE. Trimming stripped 0 bases from V and 0 bases from J, with 16 bases between. The length of the CDR3 is 18 residues. The CDR3 DNA sequence: TGTGCCAGCAGCTTGGTAATTGGGGTGCGAAATAGCAATCAGCCCCAGCATTTT. This gives the protein CASSLVIGVRNSNQPQHF.

This chain uses TRBV13 with TRBJ2-3; no definite D call. In germline, CDR1 is PRHDT, CDR2 FYEKMQ (reference sequence). The CDR3 runs to 15 residues. With 1 base removed from V and 4 bases from J, the gap between germline ends came to 12 bases. Here the CDR3 reads CASSLVHTPADTQYF. CDR3 sequence (DNA): TGTGCCAGCAGCTTAGTTCACACGCCGGCAGATACGCAGTATTTT. The variable domain in full, completed from reference TRBV13 and TRBJ2-3, reads AAGVIQSPRHLIKEKRETATLKCYPIPRHDTVYWYQQGPGQDPQFLISFYEKMQSDKGSIPDRFSAQQFSDYHSELNMSSLELGDSALYFCASSLVHTPADTQYFGPGTRLTVL.

The rearrangement joins TRBV4-1 to TRBJ1-4; the D is unclear. Germline values: CDR1 MGHRA, CDR2 YSYEKL. The CDR3 has 17 residues. Deletions cut 0 bases from V and 0 bases from J, with 11 bases between. This CDR3 is CASSQDQTATTNEKLFF. CDR3 bases: TGCGCCAGCAGCCAAGATCAAACTGCTACAACTAATGAAAAACTGTTTTTT.

The chain uses TRBV5-1 and TRBJ2-1; D is perhaps TRBD1 (5 bases). V lost 4 bases and J lost 5, with 13 bases in between. This CDR3 spans 14 amino acids. Germline values: CDR1 SGHRS, CDR2 YFSETQ. As DNA, the CDR3 is TGCGCCAGCAGCCTGTTAACAGGAAACAATGAGCAGTTCTTC. It yields the protein CASSLLTGNNEQFF.

The chain recombines TRBV7-8 with TRBJ2-2; D unresolved. Looked up from germline, CDR1 is SGHVS and CDR2 is FQNEAQ. V was shortened by 0 bases and J by 1 base, with 6 bases between the two germline ends. The CDR3 is made up of 15 amino acids. The CDR3 loop reads CASSLAVGNTGELFF. CDR3 nucleotide sequence: TGTGCCAGCAGCTTAGCGGTAGGGAACACCGGGGAGCTGTTTTTT.

The chain joins TRBV7-9 to TRBJ2-7; 9 bases match TRBD2. This CDR3 is built from 14 residues. With V trimmed by 3 bases and J by 6 bases, 6 bases remained unmatched. In germline, CDR1 is SEHNR, CDR2 FQNEAQ (reference sequence). Here the CDR3 DNA reads TGTGCCAGCAGCTTTGCGGGAGGGCCCGGCGAGCAGTACTTC. This sequence encodes CASSFAGGPGEQYF.

The chain links TRBV7-9 to TRBJ2-7; 7 bases are shared with TRBD2. This CDR3 region has 15 residues. Losses at the gene ends were 4 bases for V and 3 bases for J; bases not matched to a gene: 9. In germline, CDR1 is SEHNR, CDR2 FQNEAQ (reference sequence). In nucleotides, the CDR3 is TGTGCCAGCAGCTACACTAGCGTCTCCTACTACGAGCAGTACTTC. Its translation is CASSYTSVSYYEQYF.